The clone carrying this T cell receptor beta chain came up once. The junction had 11 bases not matched to a gene; V was cut back by 7 bases and J by 7 bases. CDR3 length: 14 amino acids. Germline CDR1 and CDR2: SNHLY and FYNNEI. The data belong to a study of control samples from healthy donors and cancer patients. Repertoires were generated with immunoSEQ multiplex PCR, while TCRdb's copy carries only in-frame clones and drops some. Of 46,000 or so clones in the sample, nearly 95% were seen once. The chain carries TRBV2 and TRBJ1-2, with 8 bases matching TRBD1. Sequenced material: PBMCs. The TCR was taken from a woman aged 45 to 65 with head and neck cancer. CDR3 sequence (DNA): TGTGCCAGCATCCCTGTGGCAGGGGGCCGTGGCTACACCTTC. This encodes CASIPVAGGRGYTF.